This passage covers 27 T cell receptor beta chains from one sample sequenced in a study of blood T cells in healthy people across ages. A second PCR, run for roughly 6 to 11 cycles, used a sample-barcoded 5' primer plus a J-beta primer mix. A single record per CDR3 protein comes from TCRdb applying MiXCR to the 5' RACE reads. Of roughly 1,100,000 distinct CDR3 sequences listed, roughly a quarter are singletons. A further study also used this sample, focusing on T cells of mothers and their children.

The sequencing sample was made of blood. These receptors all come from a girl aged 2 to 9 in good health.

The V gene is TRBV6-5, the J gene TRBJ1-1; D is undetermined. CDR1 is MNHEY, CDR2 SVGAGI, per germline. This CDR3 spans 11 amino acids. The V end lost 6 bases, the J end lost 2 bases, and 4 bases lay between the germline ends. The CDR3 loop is CASSHNTEAFF. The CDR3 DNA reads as TGTGCCAGCAGCCATAACACTGAAGCTTTCTTT.

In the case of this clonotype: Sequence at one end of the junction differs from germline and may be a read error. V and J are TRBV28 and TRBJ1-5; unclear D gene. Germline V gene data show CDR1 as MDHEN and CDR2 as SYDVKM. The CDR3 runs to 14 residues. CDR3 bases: TGTGCCAGCAGTCCTGACCCTAGCAACCAGCCCCAGCATTTT. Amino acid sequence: CASSPDPSNQPQHF.

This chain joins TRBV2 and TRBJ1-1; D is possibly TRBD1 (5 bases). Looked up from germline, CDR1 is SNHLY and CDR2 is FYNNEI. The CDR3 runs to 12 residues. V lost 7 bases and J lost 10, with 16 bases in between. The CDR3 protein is CASTGSWLGAFF. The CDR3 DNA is TGTGCCAGCACAGGGTCCTGGTTGGGAGCTTTCTTT.

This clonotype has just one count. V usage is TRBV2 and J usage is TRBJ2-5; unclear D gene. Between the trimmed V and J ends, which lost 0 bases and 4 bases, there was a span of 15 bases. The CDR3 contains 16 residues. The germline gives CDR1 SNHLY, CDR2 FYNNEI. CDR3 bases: TGTGCCAGCAGTGAAGCCTCTCCCCGGGTAGGAGAGACCCAGTACTTC. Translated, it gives CASSEASPRVGETQYF.

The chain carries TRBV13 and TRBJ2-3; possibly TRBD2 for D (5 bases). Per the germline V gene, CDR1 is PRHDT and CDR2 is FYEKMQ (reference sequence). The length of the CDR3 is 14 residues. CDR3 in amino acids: CAQSLREITDTQYF. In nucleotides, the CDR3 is TGTGCACAATCCCTAAGGGAGATCACAGATACGCAGTATTTT.

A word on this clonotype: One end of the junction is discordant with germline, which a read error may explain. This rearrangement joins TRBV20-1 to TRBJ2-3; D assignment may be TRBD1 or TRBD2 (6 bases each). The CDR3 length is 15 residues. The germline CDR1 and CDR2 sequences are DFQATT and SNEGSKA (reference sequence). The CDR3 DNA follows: TGCAGTGCTAGAGATTGGGGGGCAGTCCCAGATACGCAGGATTTT. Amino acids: CSARDWGAVPDTQDF.

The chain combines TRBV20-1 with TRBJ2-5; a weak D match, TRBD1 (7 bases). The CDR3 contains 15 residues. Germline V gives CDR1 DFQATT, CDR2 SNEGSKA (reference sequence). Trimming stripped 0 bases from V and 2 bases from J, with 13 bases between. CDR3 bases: TGCAGTGCTAGAGATTCGGGGGACAGTCAAGAGACCCAGTACTTC. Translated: CSARDSGDSQETQYF.

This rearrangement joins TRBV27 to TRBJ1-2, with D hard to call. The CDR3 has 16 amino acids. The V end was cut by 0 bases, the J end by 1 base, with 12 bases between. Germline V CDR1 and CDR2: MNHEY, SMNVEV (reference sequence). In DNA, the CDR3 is TGTGCCAGCAGTTTATCGTCGGGGAATATTAACTATGGCTACACCTTC. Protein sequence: CASSLSSGNINYGYTF.

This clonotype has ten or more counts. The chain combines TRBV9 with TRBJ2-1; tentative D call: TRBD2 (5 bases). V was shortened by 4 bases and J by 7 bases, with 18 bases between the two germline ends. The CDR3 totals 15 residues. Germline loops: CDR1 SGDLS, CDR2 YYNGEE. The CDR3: CASSPWKLAGNEQFF. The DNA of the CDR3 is TGTGCCAGCAGCCCCTGGAAGCTAGCCGGGAATGAGCAGTTCTTC.

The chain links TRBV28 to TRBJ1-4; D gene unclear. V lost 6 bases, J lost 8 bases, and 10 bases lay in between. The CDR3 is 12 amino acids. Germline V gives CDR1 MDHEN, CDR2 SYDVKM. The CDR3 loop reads CASRRLGEKLFF. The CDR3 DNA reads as TGTGCCAGCAGAAGACTAGGGGAAAAACTGTTTTTT.

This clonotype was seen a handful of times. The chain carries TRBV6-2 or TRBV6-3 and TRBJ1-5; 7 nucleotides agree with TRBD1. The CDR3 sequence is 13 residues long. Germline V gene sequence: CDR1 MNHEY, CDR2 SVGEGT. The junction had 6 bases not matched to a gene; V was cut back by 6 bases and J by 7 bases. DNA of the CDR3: TGTGCCAGCAGAAAACAGGGGAACCAGCCCCAGCATTTT. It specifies CASRKQGNQPQHF.

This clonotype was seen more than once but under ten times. CDR3 sequence: CASSLRQGWGTEAFF. CDR3 DNA sequence: TGTGCCAGCAGCCTAAGACAGGGGTGGGGCACTGAAGCTTTCTTT. The chain carries TRBV7-9 and TRBJ1-1; 8 positions match TRBD1. CDR1 is SEHNR, CDR2 FQNEAQ, per germline (reference sequence). Trimming removed 5 bases from V and 4 bases from J; junction bases left unmatched: 9. The CDR3 extends over 15 amino acids. Complete variable domain (other parts from reference TRBV7-9 and TRBJ1-1): DTGVSQNPRHKITKRGQNVTFRCDPISEHNRLYWYRQTLGQGPEFLTYFQNEAQLEKSRLLSDRFSAERPKGSFSTLEIQRTEQGDSAMYLCASSLRQGWGTEAFFGQGTRLTVV.

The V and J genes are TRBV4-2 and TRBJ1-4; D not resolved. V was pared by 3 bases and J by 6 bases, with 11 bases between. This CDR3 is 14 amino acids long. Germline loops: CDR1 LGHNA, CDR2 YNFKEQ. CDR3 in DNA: TGTGCCAGCAGCCAGAGGGTAGTCGATGAAAAACTGTTTTTT. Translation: CASSQRVVDEKLFF.

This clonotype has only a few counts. The DNA for the CDR3 is TGTGCCAGCAGCGTAGGGTTTATTTACAGCCAAGAGACCCAGTACTTC. Amino acids: CASSVGFIYSQETQYF. The chain carries TRBV9 and TRBJ2-5; D not certain. V was shortened by 0 bases and J by 1 base, with 13 bases between the two germline ends. CDR3 length: 16 residues. Germline V gives CDR1 SGDLS, CDR2 YYNGEE.

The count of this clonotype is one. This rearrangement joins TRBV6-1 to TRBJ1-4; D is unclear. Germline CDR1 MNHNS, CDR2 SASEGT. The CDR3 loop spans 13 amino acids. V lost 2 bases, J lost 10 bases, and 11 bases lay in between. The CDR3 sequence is CASSESVNRKLFF. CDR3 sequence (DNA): TGTGCCAGCAGTGAAAGCGTCAACCGAAAACTGTTTTTT.

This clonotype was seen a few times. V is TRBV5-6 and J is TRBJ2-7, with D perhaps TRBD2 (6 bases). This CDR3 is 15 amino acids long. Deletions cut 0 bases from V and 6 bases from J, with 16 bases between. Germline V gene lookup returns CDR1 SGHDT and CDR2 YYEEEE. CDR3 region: CASSLGAGSRIEQYF. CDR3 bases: TGTGCCAGCAGCTTGGGGGCGGGGTCCCGGATCGAGCAGTACTTC.

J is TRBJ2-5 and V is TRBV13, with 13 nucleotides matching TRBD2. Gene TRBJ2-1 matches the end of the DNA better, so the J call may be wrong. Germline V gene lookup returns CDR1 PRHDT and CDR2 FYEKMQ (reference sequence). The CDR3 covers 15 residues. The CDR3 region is CASSNTSGGDNEQFF. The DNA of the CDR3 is TGTGCCAGCAGCAACACTAGCGGGGGGGACAATGAGCAGTTCTTC.

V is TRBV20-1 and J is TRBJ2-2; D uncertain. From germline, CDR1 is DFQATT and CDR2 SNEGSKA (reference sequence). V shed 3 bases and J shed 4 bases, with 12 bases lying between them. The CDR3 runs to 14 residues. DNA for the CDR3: TGCAGTGCTAGTGCGCCTCCGTTCACCGGGGAGCTGTTTTTT. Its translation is CSASAPPFTGELFF.

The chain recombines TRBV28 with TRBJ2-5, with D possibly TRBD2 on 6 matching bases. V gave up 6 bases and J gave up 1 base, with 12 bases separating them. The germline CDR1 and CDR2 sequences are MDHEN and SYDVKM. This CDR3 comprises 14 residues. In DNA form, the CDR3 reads TGTGCCAGCAGAATAACGGGGGTCCAAGAGACCCAGTACTTC. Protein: CASRITGVQETQYF.

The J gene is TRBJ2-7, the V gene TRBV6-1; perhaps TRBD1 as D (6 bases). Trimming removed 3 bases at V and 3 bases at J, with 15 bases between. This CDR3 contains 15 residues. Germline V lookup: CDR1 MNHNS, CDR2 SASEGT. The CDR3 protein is CASSEGIWTVYEQYF. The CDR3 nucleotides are TGTGCCAGCAGTGAGGGGATTTGGACAGTCTACGAGCAGTACTTC.

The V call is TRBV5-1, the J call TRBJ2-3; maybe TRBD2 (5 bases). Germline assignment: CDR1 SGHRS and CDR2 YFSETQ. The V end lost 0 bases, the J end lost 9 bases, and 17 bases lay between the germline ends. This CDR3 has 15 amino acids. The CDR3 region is CASSLGGSQRETQYF. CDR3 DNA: TGCGCCAGCAGCTTGGGCGGGTCGCAAAGAGAAACGCAGTATTTT.

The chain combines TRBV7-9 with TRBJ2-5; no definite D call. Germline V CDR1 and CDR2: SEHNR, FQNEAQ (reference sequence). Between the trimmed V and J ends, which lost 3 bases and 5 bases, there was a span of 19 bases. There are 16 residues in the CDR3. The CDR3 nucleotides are TGTGCCAGCAGCTTTGGCTCATCGTTAGGGATGGAGACCCAGTACTTC. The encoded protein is CASSFGSSLGMETQYF.

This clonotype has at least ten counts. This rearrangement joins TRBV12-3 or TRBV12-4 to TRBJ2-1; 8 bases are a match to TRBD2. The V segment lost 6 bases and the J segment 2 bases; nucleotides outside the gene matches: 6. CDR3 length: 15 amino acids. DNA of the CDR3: TGTGCCAGCAGCCCGCGGGAGGCCCCCTACAATGAGCAGTTCTTC. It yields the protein CASSPREAPYNEQFF.

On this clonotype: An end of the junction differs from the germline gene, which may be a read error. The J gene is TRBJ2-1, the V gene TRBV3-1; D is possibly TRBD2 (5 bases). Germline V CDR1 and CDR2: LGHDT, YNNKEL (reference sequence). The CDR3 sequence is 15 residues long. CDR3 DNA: TGTGCCTGCAGCCAAGGATCGGGAACGCACAATGAGCAGTTCTTC. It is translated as CACSQGSGTHNEQFF.

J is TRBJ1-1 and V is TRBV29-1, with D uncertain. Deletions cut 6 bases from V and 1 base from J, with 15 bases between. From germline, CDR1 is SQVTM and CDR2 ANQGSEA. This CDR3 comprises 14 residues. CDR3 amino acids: CSVALTTQNTEAFF. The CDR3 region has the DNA TGCAGCGTGGCCTTGACAACCCAGAACACTGAAGCTTTCTTT.

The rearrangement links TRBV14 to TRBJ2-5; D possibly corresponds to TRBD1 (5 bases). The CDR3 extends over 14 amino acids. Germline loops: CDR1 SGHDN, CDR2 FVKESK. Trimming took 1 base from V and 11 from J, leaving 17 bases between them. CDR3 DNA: TGTGCCAGCAGCCAAGCTCTCAGGGCCCTCCGGCAGTACTTC. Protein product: CASSQALRALRQYF.

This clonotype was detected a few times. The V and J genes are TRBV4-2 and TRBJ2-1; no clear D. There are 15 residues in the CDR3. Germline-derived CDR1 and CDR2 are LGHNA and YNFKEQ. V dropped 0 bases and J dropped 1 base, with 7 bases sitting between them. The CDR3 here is CASSQENGSYNEQFF. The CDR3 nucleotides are TGTGCCAGCAGCCAAGAAAACGGGTCCTACAATGAGCAGTTCTTC.